The 3 T cell receptor beta chains reported below all come from one sample, sequenced in a study of T cells in women clearing cervical HPV infection. This table comes from immunoSEQ multiplex PCR, and its TCRdb copy is limited to in-frame clones, with some not included. The sample table sets out about 30,000 clones. Material for sequencing was blood buffy coat. These receptors were taken from a woman between 18 and 69 years old with a cervical HPV16 infection that either progressed to CIN3+ or cleared (not recorded which).

With regard to this clone: The read finishes 3 residues shy of the CDR3 end, and the germline J gene is used to complete it. The chain employs TRBV20-1 and TRBJ1-6, with D possibly being TRBD1 (6 bases). Deletions cut 3 bases from V and 0 bases from J, with 15 bases between. The CDR3 is 17 amino acids. From germline, CDR1 is DFQATT and CDR2 SNEGSKA (reference sequence). The part of the CDR3 DNA that was read is TGCAGTGCTAGCCCCCGGGGGGCCTACTCCTATAATTCACCC. This translates into CSASPRGAYSYNSP. The full CDR3 sequence reads CSASPRGAYSYNSPLHF.

A word on this clone: The CDR3 is cut off 3 residues early in the read; its end comes from the germline J gene. The gene calls are TRBV5-6 and TRBJ1-2; D perhaps matches TRBD1 (6 bases). CDR1 and CDR2 from the germline V gene are SGHDT and YYEEEE. V was shortened by 1 base and J by 3 bases, with 13 bases between the two germline ends. The CDR3 spans 15 residues. CDR3 bases read: TGTGCCAGCAGCTTGTGGAGGGGGGGATACTATGGC. Translation gives CASSLWRGGYYG. Given in full, the CDR3 is CASSLWRGGYYGYTF. Full variable domain (missing parts from reference TRBV5-6 and TRBJ1-2): DAGVTQSPTHLIKTRGQQVTLRCSPKSGHDTVSWYQQALGQGPQFIFQYYEEEERQRGNFPDRFSGHQFPNYSSELNVNALLLGDSALYLCASSLWRGGYYGYTFGSGTRLTVV.

Points on this clone: With the read ending 3 residues before the CDR3 end, the germline J gene is used to fill in that end. The chain carries TRBV5-1 and TRBJ1-6; TRBD1 matches 9 bases. The CDR3 spans 14 residues. Trimming at V came to 3 bases and at J to 9 bases, leaving 4 bases not matched to a gene. Germline CDR1 and CDR2: SGHRS and YFSETQ. Incomplete CDR3 DNA: TGCGCCAGCAGCTGGGGACAGGGTAGTTCACCC. This codes for CASSWGQGSSP. The whole CDR3 sequence reads CASSWGQGSSPLHF.